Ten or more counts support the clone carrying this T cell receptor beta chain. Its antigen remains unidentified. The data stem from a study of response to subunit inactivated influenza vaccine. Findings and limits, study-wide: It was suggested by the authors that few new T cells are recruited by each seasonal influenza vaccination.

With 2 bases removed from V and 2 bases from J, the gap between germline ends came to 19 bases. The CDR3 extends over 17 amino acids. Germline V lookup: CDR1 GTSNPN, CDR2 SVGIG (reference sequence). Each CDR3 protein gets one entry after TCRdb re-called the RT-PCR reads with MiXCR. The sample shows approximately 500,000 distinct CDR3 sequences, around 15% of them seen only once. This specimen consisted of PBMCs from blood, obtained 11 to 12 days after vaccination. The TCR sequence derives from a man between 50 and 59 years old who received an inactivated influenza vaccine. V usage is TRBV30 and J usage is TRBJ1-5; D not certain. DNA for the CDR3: TGTGCCTGGAGTCGGAGCAGAACACATAAGGGCAATCAGCCCCAGCATTTT. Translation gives CAWSRSRTHKGNQPQHF.